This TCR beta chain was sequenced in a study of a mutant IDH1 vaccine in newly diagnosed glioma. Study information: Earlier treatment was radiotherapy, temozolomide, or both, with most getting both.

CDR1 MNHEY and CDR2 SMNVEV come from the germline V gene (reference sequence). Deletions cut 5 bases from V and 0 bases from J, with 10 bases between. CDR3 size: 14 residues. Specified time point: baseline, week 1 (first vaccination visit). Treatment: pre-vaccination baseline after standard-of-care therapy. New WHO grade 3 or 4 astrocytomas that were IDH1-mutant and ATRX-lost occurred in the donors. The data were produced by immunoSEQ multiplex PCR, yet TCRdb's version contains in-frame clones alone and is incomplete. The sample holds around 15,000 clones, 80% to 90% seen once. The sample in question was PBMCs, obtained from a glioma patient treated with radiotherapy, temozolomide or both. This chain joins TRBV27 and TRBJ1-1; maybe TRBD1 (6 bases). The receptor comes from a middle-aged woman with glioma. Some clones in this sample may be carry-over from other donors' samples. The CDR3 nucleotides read TGTGCCAGCAGTCCCGGACAGCTGAACACTGAAGCTTTCTTT. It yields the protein CASSPGQLNTEAFF.